This T cell receptor beta chain stems from a study of T-cell reconstitution after alpha-beta-depleted transplantation in children (dated by TCRdb to 2016 to 2018). About the full investigation: Using TCR repertoire profiling, the study quantitatively followed how T-cell immune reconstitution unfolded in children after TCRalphabeta/CD19-depleted allogeneic hematopoietic cell transplantation. What the study reported, not specific to this receptor: About two months after transplant, the apparently early recovery of alphabetaT-cell counts reportedly depended on just several hundred clones that had expanded rapidly and came from non-depleted graft cells. In some patients, high TCRbeta diversity at day 60 was attributed to recipient T cells and intrathymic progenitors that had survived conditioning. Hyperexpanded clone frequencies declined over subsequent months; after one year, T-cell counts and TCRbeta diversity were mostly attributed to newly produced T cells.

V loses 4 bases, J loses 5 bases, and the germline ends lie 15 bases apart. The CDR3 contains 14 residues, cysteine and phenylalanine counted. CDR3 DNA is the only sequence kept; it has 42 bases, read in frame from the first base. For CDR1 and CDR2, the germline V gene lists SQVTM and ANQGSEA. To prepare the library, PCR was applied. The sequencing machine was an Illumina HiSeq 2500. TCR library preparation used molecular barcoding, with unique molecular identifiers applied to normalize quantification of the TCRbeta repertoire. TCRdb itself trimmed the public reads at Q25 with fastp, ran MiXCR and retained productive beta chains. A single entry per CDR3 protein holds the most common genes and DNA from its merged rows. Present in this sample are almost 500,000 distinct CDR3 sequences, 8% to 11% of which were seen just once. Together, the top ten hold about 2% of the sample. The sample's treatment or condition, from its label and the paper: allogeneic hematopoietic cell transplantation with graft depleted of TCRalphabeta T cells and CD19 B cells. The children who served as transplant recipients had been given grafts of TCRalphabeta/CD19-depleted allogeneic hematopoietic cells.

This clonotype was observed many times. Its cognate antigen has yet to be identified. Per-base quality was not reported, and no clone a single base away is much larger than it. The starting material was PBMCs, obtained before TCRalphabeta/CD19-depleted stem cell transplant. This TCR derives from a child aged 2-9 years with inherited bone marrow failure, due to receive a stem cell transplant. Rearrangement joined TRBV29-1 to TRBJ2-1; perhaps TRBD1 is the D gene, with 6 bases matching. Read as DNA, the sequence is TGCAGCGTTGCAGCCAGGGGCGAGGACAATGAGCAGTTCTTC. Translated, this is CSVAARGEDNEQFF.